The source of this TCR beta chain is a study of a mutant IDH1 vaccine in newly diagnosed glioma. Overall study: Patients previously underwent radiotherapy, temozolomide, or both, and most underwent both.

CDR1 and CDR2 from the germline V gene are SEHNR and FQNEAQ (reference sequence). This CDR3 is 15 amino acids long. The V segment lost 1 base and the J segment 8 bases; nucleotides outside the gene matches: 7. This clone was detected once. Its antigen remains unidentified. TCRdb's copy holds only in-frame clones and misses some; the assay was immunoSEQ multiplex PCR. The sample consists of approximately 84,000 clones, roughly 77% of them appearing once. The time point: week 47, end of study. A 20-mer mutant IDH1 peptide at 300 ug was injected subcutaneously with topical imiquimod. Sequencing was performed on PBMCs, taken from a glioma patient whose treatment included an IDH1 peptide vaccine. The receptor comes from a man in his forties with glioma. The chain uses TRBV7-9 and TRBJ1-1; 10 nucleotides match TRBD1. CDR3: CASSLVAGTGAEAFF. The CDR3 nucleotides are TGTGCCAGCAGCTTAGTTGCCGGGACAGGGGCGGAAGCTTTCTTT.